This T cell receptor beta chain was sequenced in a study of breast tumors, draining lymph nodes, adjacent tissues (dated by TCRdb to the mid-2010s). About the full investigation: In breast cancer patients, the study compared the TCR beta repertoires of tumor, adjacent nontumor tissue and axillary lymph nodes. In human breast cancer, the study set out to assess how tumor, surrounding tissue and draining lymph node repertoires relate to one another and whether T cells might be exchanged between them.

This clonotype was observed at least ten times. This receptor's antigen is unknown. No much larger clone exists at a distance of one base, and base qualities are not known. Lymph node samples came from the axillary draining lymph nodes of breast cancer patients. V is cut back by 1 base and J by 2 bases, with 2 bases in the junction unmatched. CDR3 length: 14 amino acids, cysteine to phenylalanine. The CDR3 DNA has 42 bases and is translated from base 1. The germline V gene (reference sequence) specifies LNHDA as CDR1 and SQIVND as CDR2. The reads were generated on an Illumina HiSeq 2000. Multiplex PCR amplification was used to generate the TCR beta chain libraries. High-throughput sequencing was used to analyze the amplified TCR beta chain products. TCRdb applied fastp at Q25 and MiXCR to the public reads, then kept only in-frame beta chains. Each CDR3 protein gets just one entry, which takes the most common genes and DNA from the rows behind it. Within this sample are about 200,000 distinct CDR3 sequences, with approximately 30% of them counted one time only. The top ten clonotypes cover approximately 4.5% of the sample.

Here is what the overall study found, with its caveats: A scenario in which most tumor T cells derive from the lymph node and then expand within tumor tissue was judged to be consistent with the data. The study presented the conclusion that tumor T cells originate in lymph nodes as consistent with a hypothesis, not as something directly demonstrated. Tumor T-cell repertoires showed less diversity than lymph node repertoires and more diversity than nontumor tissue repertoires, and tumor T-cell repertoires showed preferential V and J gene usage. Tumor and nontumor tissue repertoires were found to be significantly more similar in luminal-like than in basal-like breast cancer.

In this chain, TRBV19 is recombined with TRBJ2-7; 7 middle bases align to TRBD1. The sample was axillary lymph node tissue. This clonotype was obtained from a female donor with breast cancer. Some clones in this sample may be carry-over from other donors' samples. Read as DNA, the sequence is TGTGCCAGTAGTATAGGGACAGGTCCCTACGAGCAGTACTTC. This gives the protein CASSIGTGPYEQYF.